This T cell receptor beta chain derives from a study of tumor-infiltrating lymphocytes in primary liver carcinoma. General study points: Merely some 8-24% of top clones spanned all five tumor regions.

In regard to this clonotype: Its specificity is unknown. Compared with germline, one end of the junction differs, possibly owing to a read error.

This CDR3 is built from 14 residues. Germline CDR1 is MGHRA and CDR2 is YSYEKL. The template, around 540 ng total RNA, yielded TCR beta cDNA made with a constant-region primer. Construction of TCR beta libraries relied on three successive nested multiplex PCR rounds employing slightly modified ARM-PCR. Running nine to ten cycles apiece, the first two PCR rounds relied on TRBV1-TRBV30 forward primers together with a C-beta reverse primer. MiXCR was run by TCRdb on the multiplex PCR reads, yielding one entry per CDR3 protein. Here the sample spans about 78,000 distinct CDR3 sequences, 70% to 75% being singletons. Both RNA and DNA were isolated together from around 20-30 mg of bulk tissue that had not been sorted.

This chain uses TRBV4-1 with TRBJ2-7; D is unclear. Sequenced input: liver tumor tissue from sampling region 4. The subset: tumor region T4, right-lateral pole. This sequence was found in a woman aged 55-70 years with primary liver carcinoma and hepatitis B virus infection. The CDR3 here is CTSSQTESSYEQYF. For the CDR3, the DNA is TGCACCAGCAGCCAAACCGAAAGTTCCTACGAGCAGTACTTC.